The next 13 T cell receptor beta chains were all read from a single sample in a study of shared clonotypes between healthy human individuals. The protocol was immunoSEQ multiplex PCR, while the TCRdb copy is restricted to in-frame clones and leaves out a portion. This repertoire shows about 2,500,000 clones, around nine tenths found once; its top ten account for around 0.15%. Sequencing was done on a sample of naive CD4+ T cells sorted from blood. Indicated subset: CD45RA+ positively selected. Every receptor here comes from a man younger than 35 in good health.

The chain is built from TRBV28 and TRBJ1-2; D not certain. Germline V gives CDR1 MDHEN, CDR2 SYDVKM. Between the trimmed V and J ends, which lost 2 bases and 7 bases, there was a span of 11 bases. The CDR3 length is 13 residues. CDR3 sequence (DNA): TGTGCCAGCAGTTTAGGAGCAGGTCTTGGCTACACCTTC. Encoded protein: CASSLGAGLGYTF.

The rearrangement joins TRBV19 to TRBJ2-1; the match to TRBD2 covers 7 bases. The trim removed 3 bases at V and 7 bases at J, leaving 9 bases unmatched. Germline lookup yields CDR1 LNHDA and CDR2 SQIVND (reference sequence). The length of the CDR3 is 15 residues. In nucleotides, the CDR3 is TGTGCCAGTAGTATCAGTCGGCTAGCGGCAAATGAGCAGTTCTTC. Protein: CASSISRLAANEQFF.

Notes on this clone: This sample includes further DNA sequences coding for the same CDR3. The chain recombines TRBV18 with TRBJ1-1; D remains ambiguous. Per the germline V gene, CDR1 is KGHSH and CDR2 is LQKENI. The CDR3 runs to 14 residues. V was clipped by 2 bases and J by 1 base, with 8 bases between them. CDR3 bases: TGTGCCAGCTCACCATTGGCAGAGAACACTGAAGCTTTCTTT. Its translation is CASSPLAENTEAFF.

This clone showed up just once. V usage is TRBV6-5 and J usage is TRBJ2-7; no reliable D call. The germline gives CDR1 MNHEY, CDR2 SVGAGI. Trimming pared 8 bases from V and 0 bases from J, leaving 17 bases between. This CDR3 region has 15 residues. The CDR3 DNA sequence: TGTGCCAGCCGCTCCCAAACAGTGAGCTCCTACGAGCAGTACTTC. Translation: CASRSQTVSSYEQYF.

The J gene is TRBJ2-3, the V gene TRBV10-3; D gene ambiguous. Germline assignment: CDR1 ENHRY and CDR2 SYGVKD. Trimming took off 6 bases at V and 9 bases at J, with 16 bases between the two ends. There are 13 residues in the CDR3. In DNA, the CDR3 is TGTGCCATCAGCCCCGGCCTGGCGGAAACGCAGTATTTT. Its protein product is CAISPGLAETQYF.

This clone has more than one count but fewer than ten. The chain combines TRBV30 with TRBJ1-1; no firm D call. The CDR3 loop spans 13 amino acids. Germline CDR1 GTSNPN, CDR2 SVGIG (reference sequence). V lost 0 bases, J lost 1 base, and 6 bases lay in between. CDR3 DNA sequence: TGTGCCTGGAGTGTGGATGAGAACACTGAAGCTTTCTTT. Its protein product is CAWSVDENTEAFF.

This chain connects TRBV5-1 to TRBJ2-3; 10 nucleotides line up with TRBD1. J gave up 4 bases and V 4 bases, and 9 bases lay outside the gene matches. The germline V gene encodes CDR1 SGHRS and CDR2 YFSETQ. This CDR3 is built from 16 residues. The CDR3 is CASSETGGALADTQYF. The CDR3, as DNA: TGCGCCAGCAGCGAGACAGGGGGCGCGTTGGCAGATACGCAGTATTTT.

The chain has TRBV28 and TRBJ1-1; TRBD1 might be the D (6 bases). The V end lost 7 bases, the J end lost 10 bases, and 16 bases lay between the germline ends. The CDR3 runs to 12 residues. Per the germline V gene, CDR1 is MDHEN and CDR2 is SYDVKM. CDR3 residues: CASIPTQGLAFF. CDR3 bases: TGTGCCAGCATCCCCACCCAGGGGCTAGCTTTCTTT.

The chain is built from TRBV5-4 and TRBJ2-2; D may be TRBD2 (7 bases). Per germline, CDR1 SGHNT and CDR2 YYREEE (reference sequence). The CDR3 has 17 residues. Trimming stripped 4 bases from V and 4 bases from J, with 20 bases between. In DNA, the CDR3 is TGTGCCAGCAGCCCTAATAGGGGGGGAGCTTTCACCGGGGAGCTGTTTTTT. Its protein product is CASSPNRGGAFTGELFF.

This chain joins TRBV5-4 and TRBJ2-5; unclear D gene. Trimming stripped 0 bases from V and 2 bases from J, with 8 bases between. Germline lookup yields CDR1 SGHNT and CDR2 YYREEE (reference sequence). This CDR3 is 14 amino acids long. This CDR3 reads CASSLVALQETQYF. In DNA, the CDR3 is TGTGCCAGCAGCTTGGTGGCCCTGCAAGAGACCCAGTACTTC.

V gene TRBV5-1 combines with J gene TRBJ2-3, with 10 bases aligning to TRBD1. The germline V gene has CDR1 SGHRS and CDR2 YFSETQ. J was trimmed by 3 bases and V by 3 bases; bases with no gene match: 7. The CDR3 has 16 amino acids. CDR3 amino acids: CASSSGWTGGTDTQYF. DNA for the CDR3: TGCGCCAGCAGCTCGGGATGGACAGGGGGGACAGATACGCAGTATTTT.

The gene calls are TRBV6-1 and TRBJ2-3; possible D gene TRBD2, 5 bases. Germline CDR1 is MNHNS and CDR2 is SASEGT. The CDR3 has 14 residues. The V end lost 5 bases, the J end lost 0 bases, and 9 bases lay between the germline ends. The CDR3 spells CASSPEASTDTQYF. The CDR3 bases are TGTGCCAGCAGTCCGGAGGCTAGCACAGATACGCAGTATTTT.

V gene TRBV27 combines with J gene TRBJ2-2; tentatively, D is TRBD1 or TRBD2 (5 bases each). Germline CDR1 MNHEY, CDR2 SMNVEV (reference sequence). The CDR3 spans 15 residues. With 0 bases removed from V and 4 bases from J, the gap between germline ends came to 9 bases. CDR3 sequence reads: CASSLSGAGTGELFF. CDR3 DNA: TGTGCCAGCAGTTTATCTGGGGCGGGCACCGGGGAGCTGTTTTTT.